This TCR beta chain was observed in a study of cytomegalovirus exposure and HLA in healthy donors. The PCR had 60 Vbeta and 13 Jbeta primers. Assay: immunoSEQ multiplex PCR; the TCRdb copy retains only in-frame clones and omits some. The sample yields 150,000 to 200,000 clones, about four fifths seen once. Germline-derived CDR1 and CDR2 are SGHTA and FQGNSA. This CDR3 spans 17 amino acids. Trimming cost V 5 bases and J 4 bases, with 23 bases left between them. The V and J genes are TRBV7-2 and TRBJ2-5; D is possibly TRBD2 (7 bases). The sample consisted of PBMCs. This sequence originates from a woman aged 45-59 years in good health and CMV-seronegative. Written as DNA, the CDR3 is TGTGCCAGCAGCATAACATTTAGGGGGGGCCTAGGAGAGACCCAGTACTTC. Its protein product is CASSITFRGGLGETQYF.